The clone carrying this T cell receptor (beta chain) has a count of ten or more. Its antigen is not identified. The iRepertoire nested amplicon-rescue multiplex PCR amplified TCR alpha and beta CDR3s from RNA. MiXCR was run by TCRdb on the multiplex PCR reads, yielding one entry per CDR3 protein. The sample lists 150,000 to 200,000 distinct CDR3 sequences, roughly 32% seen once, with around 20% in the top ten. The CDR3 extends over 12 amino acids. The germline V gene encodes CDR1 MNHNS and CDR2 SASEGT. With 5 bases removed from V and 6 bases from J, the gap between germline ends came to 9 bases. The sample originates from a study of glioma-infiltrating T cells. Findings of the study overall: Above-expected tissue-blood divergence occurred in all gliomas, most in low-grade ones.

The V gene is TRBV6-1, the J gene TRBJ2-3; no clear D gene. The clonotype was recovered from a human donor with low-grade glioma or glioblastoma, undergoing nonglioma brain surgery, or in good health (not recorded which). Sequenced input: glioma tissue, nonneoplastic brain tissue, or PBMCs (not recorded which). In DNA form, the CDR3 reads TGTGCCAGCAGTCCTATGGGGGATACGCAGTATTTT. Its protein product is CASSPMGDTQYF.